This entry lists 5 T cell receptor beta chains sequenced from one sample in a study of cytomegalovirus exposure and HLA in healthy donors. The PCR made use of 60 Vbeta and 13 Jbeta primers. The table came from immunoSEQ multiplex PCR; TCRdb's copy has only in-frame clones and leaves some out. The table lists around 200,000 clones. Sequenced sample: PBMCs. The receptor source for this set is a woman in her twenties or thirties in good health and CMV-seropositive.

V and J are TRBV7-9 and TRBJ2-1; 8 bases are a match to TRBD2. The germline V gene encodes CDR1 SEHNR and CDR2 FQNEAQ (reference sequence). The CDR3 extends over 14 amino acids. V was pared by 1 base and J by 9 bases, with 5 bases of the junction left unmatched. The CDR3 here is CASSLEGGTSEQFF. Written as DNA, the CDR3 is TGTGCCAGCAGCTTAGAAGGCGGGACTAGTGAGCAGTTCTTC.

V is TRBV11-2 and J is TRBJ1-4, with D possibly TRBD1 on 6 matching bases. CDR1 is SGHAT, CDR2 FQNNGV, per germline. The CDR3 contains 15 residues. V shed 0 bases and J shed 7 bases, with 12 bases lying between them. The CDR3 reads CASSLDGRGAEKLFF. The CDR3 DNA reads as TGTGCCAGCAGCTTAGATGGCAGGGGTGCTGAAAAACTGTTTTTT.

The chain recombines TRBV4-3 with TRBJ1-4; 8 nucleotides agree with TRBD1. CDR1 is LGHNA and CDR2 is YSLEER in the germline V gene. The ends lost 4 bases at V and 5 bases at J; junction bases unmatched: 9. There are 16 residues in the CDR3. The CDR3 loop reads CASSPSPQGANEKLFF. In DNA, the CDR3 is TGCGCCAGCAGCCCCAGCCCCCAGGGGGCCAATGAAAAACTGTTTTTT.

DNA of the CDR3: TGTGCCAGTAGTATAGCGGGGGGGTCCTACAATGAGCAGTTCTTC. Translated: CASSIAGGSYNEQFF. The V and J genes are TRBV19 and TRBJ2-1; 8 bases match TRBD2. Germline V lookup: CDR1 LNHDA, CDR2 SQIVND (reference sequence). Trimming cost V 1 base and J 1 base; bases outside gene matches: 0. The CDR3 spans 15 residues.

The CDR3 region has the DNA TGTGCCAGCAGTGAAGAGGGAGGGAGGAGATCAGCGGCGCAGTATTTT. Its translation is CASSEEGGRRSAAQYF. This chain links TRBV2 with TRBJ2-3; 7 nucleotides agree with TRBD2. Trimming removed 1 base from V and 10 bases from J; junction bases left unmatched: 14. Germline V gives CDR1 SNHLY, CDR2 FYNNEI. The CDR3 spans 16 residues.